Below are 12 T cell receptor beta chains sequenced from a single sample in a study of high-grade serous ovarian cancer treatment subgroups. Only in-frame clones appear in the TCRdb table, and some are missing; sequencing was by immunoSEQ multiplex PCR. The repertoire holds about 8,000 clones, with about 62% as singletons. Tumor samples were obtained before definitive surgery or chemotherapy. Sequenced material: tumor tissue. These receptors all come from a human donor with high-grade serous ovarian cancer.

The chain couples TRBV7-8 to TRBJ1-1, with 9 bases that match TRBD1. The CDR3 length is 14 residues. Trimming took 5 bases from V and 1 from J; bases not matched to a gene: 2. Germline V gene sequence: CDR1 SGHVS, CDR2 FQNEAQ. This CDR3 reads CASSLQGANTEAFF. CDR3 sequence (DNA): TGTGCCAGCAGCCTACAGGGGGCGAACACTGAAGCTTTCTTT. The full variable domain, in which reference TRBV7-8 and TRBJ1-1 provide the parts outside the CDR3, is GAGVSQSPRYKVAKRGQDVALRCDPISGHVSLFWYQQALGQGPEFLTYFQNEAQLDKSGLPSDRFFAERPEGSVSTLKIQRTQQEDSAVYLCASSLQGANTEAFFGQGTRLTVV.

The V and J genes are TRBV6-5 and TRBJ1-3; D is perhaps TRBD1 (6 bases). The CDR3 runs 14 residues. V lost 6 bases and J lost 3, with 12 bases in between. Germline CDR1 MNHEY, CDR2 SVGAGI. Written as DNA, the CDR3 is TGTGCCAGCAGCAGGGGAACGAATGGAAACACCATATATTTT. This gives the protein CASSRGTNGNTIYF.

The chain joins TRBV27 to TRBJ2-1; D gene ambiguous. The length of the CDR3 is 13 residues. V gave up 7 bases and J gave up 7 bases, with 14 bases separating them. CDR1 is MNHEY and CDR2 is SMNVEV in the germline V gene (reference sequence). CDR3 sequence (DNA): TGTGCCAGCAAGGGCCGCAACGGTAATGAGCAGTTCTTC. The encoded protein is CASKGRNGNEQFF.

This rearrangement joins TRBV4-3 to TRBJ2-3; 8 bases agree with TRBD2. CDR3 length equals 17 residues. Germline-derived CDR1 and CDR2 are LGHNA and YSLEER. The J segment lost 4 bases and the V segment lost 0 bases, leaving 9 bases of the junction unmatched. CDR3 loop: CASSQESSRRGADTQYF. The DNA of the CDR3 is TGCGCCAGCAGCCAAGAGTCTAGTAGGCGGGGGGCAGATACGCAGTATTTT.

The CDR3 DNA reads TGTGCCAGTAGTATCGGCGGAGGGGCAGGCGGCTACACCTTC. Amino acid sequence: CASSIGGGAGGYTF. The chain combines TRBV19 with TRBJ1-2; D perhaps matches TRBD1 (5 bases). Germline values: CDR1 LNHDA, CDR2 SQIVND (reference sequence). V was trimmed by 3 bases and J by 8 bases, leaving 16 bases between them. The CDR3 runs to 14 residues.

The chain carries TRBV7-2 and TRBJ2-5, with 9 bases identical to TRBD2. Germline V gene lookup returns CDR1 SGHTA and CDR2 FQGNSA. J gave up 5 bases and V 6 bases, and 4 bases lay outside the gene matches. The CDR3 extends over 13 amino acids. The CDR3 here is CASRRGLAETQYF. In DNA form, the CDR3 reads TGTGCCAGCAGACGAGGACTAGCGGAGACCCAGTACTTC. The complete variable domain, with remaining parts taken from reference TRBV7-2 and TRBJ2-5, reads GAGVSQSPSNKVTEKGKDVELRCDPISGHTALYWYRQSLGQGLEFLIYFQGNSAPDKSGLPSDRFSAERTGGSVSTLTIQRTQQEDSAVYLCASRRGLAETQYFGPGTRLLVL.

The V and J genes are TRBV5-3 and TRBJ2-7, with 8 bases matching TRBD1. TRBV5-3 is noted as an ORF with a role that remains uncertain. The trim removed 4 bases at V and 2 bases at J, leaving 5 bases unmatched. The CDR3 spans 14 residues. CDR3 DNA: TGTGCCAGAAGCCCGACAGGGGCCACCTACGAGCAGTACTTC. It translates to CARSPTGATYEQYF.

This chain connects TRBV5-8 to TRBJ2-1; the match to TRBD2 covers 12 bases. The CDR3 is 14 amino acids. Germline CDR1 is SGHTS and CDR2 is YDEGEE. With 7 bases clipped from V and 8 bases from J, the junction kept 7 bases outside the gene matches. This CDR3 reads CASGRLAGEYEQFF. Written as DNA, the CDR3 is TGTGCCAGCGGCAGACTAGCGGGAGAATATGAGCAGTTCTTC. The entire variable domain, with the rest obtained from reference TRBV5-8 and TRBJ2-1, is as follows: EAGVTQSPTHLIKTRGQQATLRCSPISGHTSVYWYQQALGLGLQFLLWYDEGEERNRGNFPPRFSGRQFPNYSSELNVNALELEDSALYLCASGRLAGEYEQFFGPGTRLTVL.

The V gene is TRBV30, the J gene TRBJ2-7, with D unresolved. This CDR3 comprises 13 residues. CDR1 and CDR2 from the germline V gene are GTSNPN and SVGIG (reference sequence). Trimming left V 5 bases short and J 0 bases short, with 11 bases between. CDR3 protein: CAWGRPSSYEQYF. In nucleotides, the CDR3 is TGTGCCTGGGGACGTCCGAGCTCCTACGAGCAGTACTTC.

Only a few counts were recorded for this clone. Written as DNA, the CDR3 is TGTGCCAGCAGCTCGACAGGGACTAGCACAGATACGCAGTATTTT. The encoded protein is CASSSTGTSTDTQYF. The rearrangement joins TRBV9 to TRBJ2-3, with D possibly being TRBD1 (7 bases). The CDR3 consists of 15 residues. V was pared by 4 bases and J by 0 bases, with 12 bases between. In germline, CDR1 is SGDLS, CDR2 YYNGEE.

The V call is TRBV27, the J call TRBJ2-1; no definite D call. V lost 5 bases to trimming and J lost 4 bases, with 9 bases between them. CDR1 and CDR2 from the germline V gene are MNHEY and SMNVEV (reference sequence). The CDR3 length is 13 residues. This CDR3 is CASSRTRYNEQFF. As DNA, the CDR3 is TGTGCCAGCAGTCGAACACGTTACAATGAGCAGTTCTTC.

This clone appeared a few times. The chain is built from TRBV2 and TRBJ2-4, with 8 nucleotides matching TRBD1. The CDR3 is 15 amino acids. CDR1 is SNHLY and CDR2 is FYNNEI in the germline V gene. Losses at the gene ends were 6 bases for V and 7 bases for J; bases not matched to a gene: 11. The CDR3 DNA reads TGTGCCAGCAGCCCACAGGGGGGCGCCGGGAACATTCAGTACTTC. Encoded protein: CASSPQGGAGNIQYF.